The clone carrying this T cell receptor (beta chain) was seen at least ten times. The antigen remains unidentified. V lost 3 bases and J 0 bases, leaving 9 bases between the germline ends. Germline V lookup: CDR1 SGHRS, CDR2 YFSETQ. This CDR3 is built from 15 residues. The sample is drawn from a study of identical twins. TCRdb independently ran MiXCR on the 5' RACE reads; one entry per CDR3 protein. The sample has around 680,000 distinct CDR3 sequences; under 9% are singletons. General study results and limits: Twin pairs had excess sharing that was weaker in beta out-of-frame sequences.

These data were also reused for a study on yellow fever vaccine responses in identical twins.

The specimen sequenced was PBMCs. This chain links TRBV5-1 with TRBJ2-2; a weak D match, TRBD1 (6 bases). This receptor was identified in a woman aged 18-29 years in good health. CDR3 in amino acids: CASSSTGTNTGELFF. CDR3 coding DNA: TGCGCCAGCAGCTCTACAGGGACGAACACCGGGGAGCTGTTTTTT.